This TCR beta chain was observed in a study of cytomegalovirus exposure and HLA in healthy donors. Study summary: Most genotyped donors, 75% to 85% of more than 300, had Caucasian-associated genetic ancestry.

The CDR3 covers 12 residues. Between the trimmed V and J ends, which lost 10 bases and 4 bases, there was a span of 11 bases. From germline, CDR1 is SNHLY and CDR2 FYNNEI. The PCR employed 60 Vbeta primers together with 13 Jbeta primers. This table comes from immunoSEQ multiplex PCR, and its TCRdb copy is limited to in-frame clones, with some not included. The data contain about 180,000 clones, 75% to 90% of them seen just once; the ten biggest clones take up 1.3% to 1.5%. As to this clone: Its antigen is not identified.

Regarding the study as a whole: Rarity marked most TCR sequences, yet some public TCRs occurred in many donors. In a later analysis, TCR beta V- and J-gene trimming was associated with a missense DCLRE1C variant.

Sequencing was done on a sample of PBMCs. The clonotype comes from a girl aged 10 to 17 in good health and CMV-seropositive. This chain links TRBV2 with TRBJ1-5; D uncertain. The CDR3 protein is CATRSRNQPQHF. The CDR3 DNA reads TGTGCCACCAGATCCAGAAATCAGCCCCAGCATTTT. Full variable domain (rest looked up from reference TRBV2 and TRBJ1-5): EPEVTQTPSHQVTQMGQEVILRCVPISNHLYFYWYRQILGQKVEFLVSFYNNEISEKSEIFDDQFSVERPDGSNFTLKIRSTKLEDSAMYFCATRSRNQPQHFGDGTRLSIL.